These 14 T cell receptor beta chains were sequenced from one sample in a study of spatial heterogeneity in lung cancer. TCRdb fed the 5' RACE reads into MiXCR, producing one record per CDR3 protein. The sample consists of some 40,000 distinct CDR3 sequences, 4% to 6% of them appearing once. As for time point: sample taken at primary tumor resection. No cell sorting; template was whole RNA from tumor, lung tissue or PBMC. The specimen comprised PBMCs, sampled at surgery. These receptors were collected from a female donor with early-stage non-small cell lung cancer.

Ten or more counts support this clonotype. The CDR3 DNA sequence: TGTGCCATCAGTGATCCTACAAAGGGGGGCGCGATAGGAAACACCATATATTTT. It codes for CAISDPTKGGAIGNTIYF. V and J are TRBV10-3 and TRBJ1-3; weak D call: TRBD1 (6 bases). The ends were cut back, 3 bases at V and 4 bases at J, with 22 bases in the middle. The germline V gene has CDR1 ENHRY and CDR2 SYGVKD. The CDR3 extends over 18 amino acids.

Ten or more counts support this clonotype. This CDR3 reads CASSYSTGGEAFF. The CDR3 nucleotides read TGTGCCAGCAGTTATTCGACTGGCGGTGAAGCTTTCTTT. The gene calls are TRBV6-5 and TRBJ1-1, with D unresolved. V was cut by 3 bases and J by 7 bases, with 12 bases left in between. Germline-derived CDR1 and CDR2 are MNHEY and SVGAGI. The CDR3 contains 13 residues.

This clonotype was counted a few times. CDR3 DNA: TGTGCCAGCAGCCCAAATGGGCAGGAAGGCTACACCTTC. Its protein product is CASSPNGQEGYTF. V gene TRBV7-3 combines with J gene TRBJ1-2, with D hard to call. The CDR3 consists of 13 residues. The V and J ends lost 5 bases and 8 bases respectively, with 15 bases between them. The V gene's germline CDR1 is SGHTA and CDR2 FQGTGA. Full variable domain (missing parts from reference TRBV7-3 and TRBJ1-2): GAGVSQTPSNKVTEKGKYVELRCDPISGHTALYWYRQSLGQGPEFLIYFQGTGAADDSGLPNDRFFAVRPEGSVSTLKIQRTERGDSAVYLCASSPNGQEGYTFGSGTRLTVV.

This chain connects TRBV11-2 to TRBJ2-7; D is unclear. CDR3 length: 15 amino acids. Germline CDR1 is SGHAT and CDR2 is FQNNGV. V lost 5 bases to trimming and J lost 0 bases, with 14 bases between them. The CDR3 loop is CASSDGQTPSYEQYF. The CDR3 bases are TGTGCCAGCAGCGACGGGCAGACCCCCTCCTACGAGCAGTACTTC.

The chain employs TRBV6-5 and TRBJ2-2, with TRBD2 as a possible D gene (6 bases). The length of the CDR3 is 14 residues. Germline-derived CDR1 and CDR2 are MNHEY and SVGAGI. The V gene lost 6 bases and the J gene lost 7 bases, with 15 bases spanning the gap. DNA of the CDR3: TGTGCCAGCAGGCGGGGTTCGGAGGTCGGGGAGCTGTTTTTT. As protein: CASRRGSEVGELFF.

In this sample, this clonotype turned up many times. V and J are TRBV15 and TRBJ2-2; 7 positions agree with TRBD2. CDR3 length equals 15 residues. CDR1 and CDR2 (germline): LNHNV, YYDKDF (reference sequence). Trimming cost V 6 bases and J 2 bases; bases outside gene matches: 6. The CDR3 coding sequence is TGTGCCACCAGAGCGGGACTAACCAACACCGGGGAGCTGTTTTTT. It is translated as CATRAGLTNTGELFF.

This clonotype was detected ten times or more. This sequence joins TRBV6-2 or TRBV6-3 and TRBJ1-6, with D maybe TRBD1 (6 bases). The ends were cut back, 2 bases at V and 11 bases at J, with 19 bases in the middle. This CDR3 region has 16 residues. Germline V gives CDR1 MNHEY, CDR2 SVGEGT. The CDR3 bases are TGTGCCAGCAGTTACCAGACAGGCGATATAATTCCACCCCTCCACTTT. It codes for CASSYQTGDIIPPLHF.

This clonotype occurred many times. This sequence joins TRBV28 and TRBJ2-7, with 7 nucleotides matching TRBD2. V lost 5 bases, J lost 6 bases, and 16 bases stayed unmatched. This CDR3 region has 16 residues. Germline CDR1 and CDR2: MDHEN and SYDVKM. CDR3 protein: CASSPLGGSYTGEQYF. The CDR3 nucleotides are TGTGCCAGCAGTCCCCTGGGGGGGTCATACACGGGCGAGCAGTACTTC.

This chain uses TRBV3-1 with TRBJ1-2; TRBD1 matches 12 bases. The CDR3 is 17 amino acids. Germline CDR1 LGHDT, CDR2 YNNKEL (reference sequence). V dropped 4 bases and J dropped 0; count of bases not matched to a gene: 6. The CDR3 DNA reads TGTGCCAGCAGCCTACCGGGACAGGGGGCTCCTAACTATGGCTACACCTTC. Its protein product is CASSLPGQGAPNYGYTF.

This clonotype was seen repeatedly, ten times or more. This chain connects TRBV3-1 to TRBJ2-7, with TRBD1 as a possible D gene (6 bases). The CDR3 covers 14 residues. The V and J ends lost 3 bases and 6 bases respectively, with 15 bases between them. Germline CDR1 is LGHDT and CDR2 is YNNKEL (reference sequence). In DNA, the CDR3 is TGTGCCAGCAGCCAGAACAGGGCCCAGGGCGAGCAGTACTTC. This sequence encodes CASSQNRAQGEQYF.

This clonotype has at least ten counts. The V gene is TRBV12-3 or TRBV12-4, the J gene TRBJ2-1; 11 bases agree with TRBD2. The CDR3 spans 13 residues. V lost 10 bases to trimming and J lost 7 bases; unmatched junction nucleotides: 6. The CDR3 nucleotides read TGTGCCACCCCTAGCGGGGGGAGGAATGAGCAGTTCTTC. It is translated as CATPSGGRNEQFF.

This clonotype has only a few counts. The chain carries TRBV3-1 and TRBJ1-1; unclear D gene. The CDR3 contains 16 residues. Germline assignment: CDR1 LGHDT and CDR2 YNNKEL (reference sequence). Trimming removed 0 bases at V and 0 bases at J, with 11 bases between. The CDR3 loop is CASSQDQPAMNTEAFF. Here the CDR3 DNA reads TGTGCCAGCAGCCAAGATCAACCAGCTATGAACACTGAAGCTTTCTTT.

This clonotype was seen at least ten times. The chain recombines TRBV2 with TRBJ2-3; 10 positions agree with TRBD2. Germline CDR1 SNHLY, CDR2 FYNNEI. V lost 7 bases and J lost 0; bases outside the gene matches: 1. The length of the CDR3 is 14 residues. The CDR3 protein is CASKRGGSTDTQYF. The CDR3 region has the DNA TGTGCCAGCAAGCGGGGGGGAAGCACAGATACGCAGTATTTT.

This clonotype occurred many times. The chain carries TRBV19 and TRBJ2-5; TRBD2 is a possible D gene (5 bases). Germline CDR1 reads LNHDA; CDR2 reads SQIVND (reference sequence). The CDR3 totals 13 residues. V lost 8 bases and J lost 9, with 19 bases in between. CDR3 protein: CASSAGLFLSQYF. The CDR3 bases are TGTGCCAGTTCTGCAGGACTCTTCTTGTCCCAGTACTTC.